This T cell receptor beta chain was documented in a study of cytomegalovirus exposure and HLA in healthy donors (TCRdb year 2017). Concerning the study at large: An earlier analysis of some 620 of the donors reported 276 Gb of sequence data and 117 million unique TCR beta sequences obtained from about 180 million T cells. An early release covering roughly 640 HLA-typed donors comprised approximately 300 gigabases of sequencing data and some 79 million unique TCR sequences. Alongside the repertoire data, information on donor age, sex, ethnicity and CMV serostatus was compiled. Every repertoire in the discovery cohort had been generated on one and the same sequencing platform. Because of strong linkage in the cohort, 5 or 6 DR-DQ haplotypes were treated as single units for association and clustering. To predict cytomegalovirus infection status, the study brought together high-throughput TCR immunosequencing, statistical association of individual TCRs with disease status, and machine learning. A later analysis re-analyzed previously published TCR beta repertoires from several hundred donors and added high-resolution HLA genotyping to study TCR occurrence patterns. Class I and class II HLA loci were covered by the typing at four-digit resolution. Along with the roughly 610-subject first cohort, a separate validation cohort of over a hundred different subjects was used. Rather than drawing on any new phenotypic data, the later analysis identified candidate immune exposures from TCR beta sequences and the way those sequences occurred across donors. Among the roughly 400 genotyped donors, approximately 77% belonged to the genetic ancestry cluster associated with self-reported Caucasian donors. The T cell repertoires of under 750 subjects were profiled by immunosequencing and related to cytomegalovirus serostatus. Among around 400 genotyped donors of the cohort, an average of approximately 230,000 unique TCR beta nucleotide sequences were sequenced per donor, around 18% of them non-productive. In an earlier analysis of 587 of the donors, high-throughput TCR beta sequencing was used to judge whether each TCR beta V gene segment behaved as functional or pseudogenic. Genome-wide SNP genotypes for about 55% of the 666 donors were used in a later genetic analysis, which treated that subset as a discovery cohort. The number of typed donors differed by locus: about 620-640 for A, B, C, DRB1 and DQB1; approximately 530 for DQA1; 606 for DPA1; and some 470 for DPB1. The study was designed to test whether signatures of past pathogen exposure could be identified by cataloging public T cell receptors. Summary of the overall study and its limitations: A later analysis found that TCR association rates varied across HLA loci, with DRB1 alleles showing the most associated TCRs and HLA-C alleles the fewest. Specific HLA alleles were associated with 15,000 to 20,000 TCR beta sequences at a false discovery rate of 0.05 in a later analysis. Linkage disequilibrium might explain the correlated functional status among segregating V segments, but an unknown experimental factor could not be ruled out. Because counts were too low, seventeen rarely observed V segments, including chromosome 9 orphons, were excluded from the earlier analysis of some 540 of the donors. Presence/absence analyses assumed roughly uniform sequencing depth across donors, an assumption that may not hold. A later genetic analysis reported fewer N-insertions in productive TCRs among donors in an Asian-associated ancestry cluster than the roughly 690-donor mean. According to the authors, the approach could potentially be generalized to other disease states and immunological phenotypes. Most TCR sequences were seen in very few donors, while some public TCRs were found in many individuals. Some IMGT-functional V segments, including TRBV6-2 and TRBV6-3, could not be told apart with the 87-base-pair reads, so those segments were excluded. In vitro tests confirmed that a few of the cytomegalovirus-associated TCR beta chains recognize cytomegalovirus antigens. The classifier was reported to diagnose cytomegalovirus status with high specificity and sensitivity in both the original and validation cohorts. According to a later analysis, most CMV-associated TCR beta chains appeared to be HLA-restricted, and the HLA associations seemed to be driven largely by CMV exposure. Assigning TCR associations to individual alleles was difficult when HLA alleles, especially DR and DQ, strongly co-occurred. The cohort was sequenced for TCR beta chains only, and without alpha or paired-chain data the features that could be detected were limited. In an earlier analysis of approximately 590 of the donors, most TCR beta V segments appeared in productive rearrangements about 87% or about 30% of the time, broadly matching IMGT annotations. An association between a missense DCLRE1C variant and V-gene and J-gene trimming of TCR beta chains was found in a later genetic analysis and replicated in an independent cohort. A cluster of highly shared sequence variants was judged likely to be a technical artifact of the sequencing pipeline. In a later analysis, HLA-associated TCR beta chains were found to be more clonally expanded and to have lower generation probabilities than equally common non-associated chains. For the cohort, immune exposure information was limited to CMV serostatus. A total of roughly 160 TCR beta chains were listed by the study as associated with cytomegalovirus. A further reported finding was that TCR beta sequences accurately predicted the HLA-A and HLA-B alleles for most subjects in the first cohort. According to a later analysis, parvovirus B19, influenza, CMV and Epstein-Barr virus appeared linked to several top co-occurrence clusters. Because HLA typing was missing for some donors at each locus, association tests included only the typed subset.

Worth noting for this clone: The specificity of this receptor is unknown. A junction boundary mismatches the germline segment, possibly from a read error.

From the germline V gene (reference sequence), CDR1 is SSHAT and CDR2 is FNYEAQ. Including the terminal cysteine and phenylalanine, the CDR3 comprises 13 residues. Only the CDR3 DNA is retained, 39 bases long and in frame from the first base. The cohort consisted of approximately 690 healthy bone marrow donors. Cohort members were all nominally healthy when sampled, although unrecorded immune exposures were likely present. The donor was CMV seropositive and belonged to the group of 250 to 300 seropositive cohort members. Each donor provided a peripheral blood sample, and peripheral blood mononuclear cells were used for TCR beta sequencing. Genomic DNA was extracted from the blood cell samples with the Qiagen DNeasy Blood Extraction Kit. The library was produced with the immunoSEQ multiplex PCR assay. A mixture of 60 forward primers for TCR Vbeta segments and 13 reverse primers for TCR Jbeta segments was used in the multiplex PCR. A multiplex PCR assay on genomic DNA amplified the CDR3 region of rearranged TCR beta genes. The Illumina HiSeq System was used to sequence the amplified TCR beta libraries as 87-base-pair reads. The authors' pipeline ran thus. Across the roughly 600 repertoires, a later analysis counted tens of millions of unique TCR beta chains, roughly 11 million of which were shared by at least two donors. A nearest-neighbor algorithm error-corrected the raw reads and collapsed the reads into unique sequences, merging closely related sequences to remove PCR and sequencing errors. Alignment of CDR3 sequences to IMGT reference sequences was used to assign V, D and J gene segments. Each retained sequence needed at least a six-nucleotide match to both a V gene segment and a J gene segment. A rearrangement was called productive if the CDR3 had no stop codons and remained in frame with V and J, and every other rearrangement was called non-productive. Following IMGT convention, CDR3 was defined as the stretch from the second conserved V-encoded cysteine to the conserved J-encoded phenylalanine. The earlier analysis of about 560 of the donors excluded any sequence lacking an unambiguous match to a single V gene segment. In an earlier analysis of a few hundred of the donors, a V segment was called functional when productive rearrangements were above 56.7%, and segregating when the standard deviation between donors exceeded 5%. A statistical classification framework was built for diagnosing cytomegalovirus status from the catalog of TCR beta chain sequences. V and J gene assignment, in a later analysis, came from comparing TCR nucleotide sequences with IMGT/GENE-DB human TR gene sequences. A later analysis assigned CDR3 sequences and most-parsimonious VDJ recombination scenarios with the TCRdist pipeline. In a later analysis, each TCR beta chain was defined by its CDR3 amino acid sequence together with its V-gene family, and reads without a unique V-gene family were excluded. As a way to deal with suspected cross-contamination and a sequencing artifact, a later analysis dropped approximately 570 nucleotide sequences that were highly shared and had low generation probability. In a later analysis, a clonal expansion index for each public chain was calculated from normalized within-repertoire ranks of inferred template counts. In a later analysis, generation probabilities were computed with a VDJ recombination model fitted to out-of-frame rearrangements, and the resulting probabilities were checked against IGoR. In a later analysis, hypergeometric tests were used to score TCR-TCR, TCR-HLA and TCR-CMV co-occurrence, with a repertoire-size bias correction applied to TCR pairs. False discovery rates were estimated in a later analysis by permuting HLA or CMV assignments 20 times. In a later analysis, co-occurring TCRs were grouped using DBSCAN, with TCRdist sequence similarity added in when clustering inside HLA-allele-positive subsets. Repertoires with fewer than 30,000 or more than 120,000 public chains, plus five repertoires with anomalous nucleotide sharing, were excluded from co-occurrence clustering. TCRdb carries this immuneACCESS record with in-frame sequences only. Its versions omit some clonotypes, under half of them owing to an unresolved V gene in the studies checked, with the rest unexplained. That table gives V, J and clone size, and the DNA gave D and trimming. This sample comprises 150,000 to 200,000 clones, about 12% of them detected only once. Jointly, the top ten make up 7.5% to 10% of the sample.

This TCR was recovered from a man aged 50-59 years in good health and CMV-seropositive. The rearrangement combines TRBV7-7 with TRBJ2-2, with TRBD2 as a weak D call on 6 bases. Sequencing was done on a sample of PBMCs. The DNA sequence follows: TGTGCTAGCAGCTTGGGGGGAACCGGGGAGCTGTTTTTT. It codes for CASSLGGTGELFF.